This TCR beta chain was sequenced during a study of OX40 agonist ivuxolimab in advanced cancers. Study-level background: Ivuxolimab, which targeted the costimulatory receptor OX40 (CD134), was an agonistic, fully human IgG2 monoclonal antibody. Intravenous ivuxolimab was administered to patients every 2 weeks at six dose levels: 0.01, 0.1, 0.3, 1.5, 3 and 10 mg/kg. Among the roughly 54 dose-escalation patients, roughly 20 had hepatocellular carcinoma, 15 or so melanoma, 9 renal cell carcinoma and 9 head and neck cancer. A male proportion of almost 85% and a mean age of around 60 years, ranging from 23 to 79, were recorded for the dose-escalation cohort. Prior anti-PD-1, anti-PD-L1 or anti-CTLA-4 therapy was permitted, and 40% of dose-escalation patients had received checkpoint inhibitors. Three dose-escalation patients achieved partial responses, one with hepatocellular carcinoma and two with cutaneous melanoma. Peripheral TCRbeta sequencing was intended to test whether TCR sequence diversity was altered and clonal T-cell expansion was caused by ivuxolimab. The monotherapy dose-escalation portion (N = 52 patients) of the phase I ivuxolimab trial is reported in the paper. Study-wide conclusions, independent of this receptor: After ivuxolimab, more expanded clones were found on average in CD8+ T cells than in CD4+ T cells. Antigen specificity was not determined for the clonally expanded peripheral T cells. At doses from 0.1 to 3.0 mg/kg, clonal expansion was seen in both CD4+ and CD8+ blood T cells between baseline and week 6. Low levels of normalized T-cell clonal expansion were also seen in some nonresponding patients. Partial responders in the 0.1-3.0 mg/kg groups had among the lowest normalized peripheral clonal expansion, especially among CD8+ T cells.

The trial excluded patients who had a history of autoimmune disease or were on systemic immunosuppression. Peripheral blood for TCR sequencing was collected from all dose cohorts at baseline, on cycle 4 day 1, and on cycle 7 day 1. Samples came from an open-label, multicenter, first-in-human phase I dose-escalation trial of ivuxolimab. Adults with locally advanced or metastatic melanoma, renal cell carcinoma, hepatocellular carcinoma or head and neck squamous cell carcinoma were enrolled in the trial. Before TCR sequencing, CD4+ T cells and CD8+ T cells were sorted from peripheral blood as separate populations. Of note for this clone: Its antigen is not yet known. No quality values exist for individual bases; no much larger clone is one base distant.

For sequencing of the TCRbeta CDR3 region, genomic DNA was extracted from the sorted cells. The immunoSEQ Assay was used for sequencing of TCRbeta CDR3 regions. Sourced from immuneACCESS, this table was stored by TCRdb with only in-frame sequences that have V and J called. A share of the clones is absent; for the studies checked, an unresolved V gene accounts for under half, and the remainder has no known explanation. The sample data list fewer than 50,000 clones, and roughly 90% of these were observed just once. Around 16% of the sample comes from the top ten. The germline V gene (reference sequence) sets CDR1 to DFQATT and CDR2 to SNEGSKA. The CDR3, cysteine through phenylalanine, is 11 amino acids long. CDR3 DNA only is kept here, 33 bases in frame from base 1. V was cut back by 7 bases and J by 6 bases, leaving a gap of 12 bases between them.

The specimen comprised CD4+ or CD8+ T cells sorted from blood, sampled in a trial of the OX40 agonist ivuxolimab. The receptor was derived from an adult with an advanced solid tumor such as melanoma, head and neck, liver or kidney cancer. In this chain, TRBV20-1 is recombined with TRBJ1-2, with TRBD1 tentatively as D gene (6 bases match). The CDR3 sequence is CSGLTGHGYTF. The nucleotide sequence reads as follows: TGCAGTGGCCTGACAGGTCATGGCTACACCTTC.